These 26 T cell receptor beta chains originate from one sample sequenced in a study of T cell responses to AZD1222 COVID-19 vaccine. This table comes from immunoSEQ multiplex PCR, and its TCRdb copy is limited to in-frame clones, with some not included. The top ten hold 1.5% to 1.7% of the sample, which has approximately 120,000 clones, around 89% seen once. Sequenced here: peripheral blood, sampled on day 0 of AZD1222 vaccination. The receptors here all came from an adult in good health.

This clone was recorded only once. The chain couples TRBV3-1 (or the pseudogene TRBV3-2) to TRBJ1-2; tentatively, D is TRBD1 (5 bases). V lost 6 bases to trimming and J lost 0 bases, with 8 bases between them. The CDR3 runs to 13 residues. CDR1 and CDR2 (germline): LGHDT, YNNKEL (reference sequence). The CDR3 protein is CASRGTSNYGYTF. The CDR3 nucleotides read TGTGCCAGCAGGGGGACGTCTAACTATGGCTACACCTTC.

The J gene is TRBJ2-1, the V gene TRBV30; perhaps TRBD2 as D (6 bases). This CDR3 comprises 13 residues. Germline V gene data show CDR1 as GTSNPN and CDR2 as SVGIG (reference sequence). Between the trimmed V and J ends, which lost 2 bases and 5 bases, there was a span of 10 bases. The CDR3 protein is CAWSRGFNNEQFF. The CDR3 DNA follows: TGTGCCTGGAGTCGGGGGTTTAACAATGAGCAGTTCTTC. Looking up the rest from reference TRBV30 and TRBJ2-1 gives the full variable domain: SQTIHQWPATLVQPVGSPLSLECTVEGTSNPNLYWYRQAAGRGLQLLFYSVGIGQISSEVPQNLSASRPQDRQFILSSKKLLLSDSGFYLCAWSRGFNNEQFFGPGTRLTVL.

V and J are TRBV10-3 and TRBJ1-1; possible D gene TRBD1, 6 bases. The CDR3 is made up of 18 amino acids. The V and J ends lost 9 bases and 1 base respectively, with 27 bases between them. The germline V gene encodes CDR1 ENHRY and CDR2 SYGVKD. Written as DNA, the CDR3 is TGTGCCATAACGGGAACCAAGGGGGGGATGAGTACGAACACTGAAGCTTTCTTT. Its translation is CAITGTKGGMSTNTEAFF.

V usage is TRBV7-2 and J usage is TRBJ2-4; D may be TRBD1 or TRBD2 (5 bases each). With 5 bases removed from V and 1 base from J, the gap between germline ends came to 21 bases. Germline V gene sequence: CDR1 SGHTA, CDR2 FQGNSA. The CDR3 spans 18 residues. The CDR3 DNA reads as TGTGCCAGCAGCAGAAGGGGAGCAACCCAAGGGGCCAAAAACATTCAGTACTTC. Translation gives CASSRRGATQGAKNIQYF.

The J gene is TRBJ2-2, the V gene TRBV5-1; 7 bases are a match to TRBD1. After removal of 4 bases from V and 1 base from J, the junction contained 7 bases not matched to a gene. Germline V gene lookup returns CDR1 SGHRS and CDR2 YFSETQ. The CDR3 contains 16 residues. The CDR3 region is CASSDQTGQNTGELFF. The DNA of the CDR3 is TGCGCCAGCAGCGACCAGACAGGGCAGAACACCGGGGAGCTGTTTTTT. The entire variable domain, with the rest obtained from reference TRBV5-1 and TRBJ2-2, is as follows: KAGVTQTPRYLIKTRGQQVTLSCSPISGHRSVSWYQQTPGQGLQFLFEYFSETQRNKGNFPGRFSGRQFSNSRSEMNVSTLELGDSALYLCASSDQTGQNTGELFFGEGSRLTVL.

J is TRBJ1-1 and V is TRBV12-3 or TRBV12-4; D unresolved. The CDR3 spans 13 residues. Trimming left V 3 bases short and J 1 base short, with 6 bases between. The CDR3 spells CASSFETNTEAFF. CDR3 coding DNA: TGTGCCAGCAGTTTCGAGACGAACACTGAAGCTTTCTTT.

The chain joins TRBV4-1 to TRBJ1-1, with D unclear. This CDR3 has 19 residues. Trimming cost V 5 bases and J 4 bases, with 29 bases left between them. Germline values: CDR1 MGHRA, CDR2 YSYEKL. CDR3 nucleotides: TGCGCCAGCAGCGGCCCCCCTGTCGGGCCTATGAATCGGGGCACTGAAGCTTTCTTT. Its protein product is CASSGPPVGPMNRGTEAFF.

This chain connects TRBV3-1 (or the pseudogene TRBV3-2) to TRBJ1-1; D is uncertain. Deletions cut 0 bases from V and 5 bases from J, with 7 bases between. The germline V gene has CDR1 LGHDT and CDR2 YNNKEL (reference sequence). CDR3 size: 13 residues. The CDR3 here is CASSQEVMTEAFF. CDR3 in DNA: TGTGCCAGCAGCCAAGAGGTGATGACTGAAGCTTTCTTT.

V and J are TRBV29-1 and TRBJ1-1; 7 bases align to TRBD1. Per the germline V gene, CDR1 is SQVTM and CDR2 is ANQGSEA. V lost 7 bases, J lost 5 bases, and 10 bases stayed unmatched. CDR3 size: 13 residues. As DNA, the CDR3 is TGCAGCGGGGGGGGACAGCCGAGGACTGAAGCTTTCTTT. Translating it yields CSGGGQPRTEAFF.

The chain recombines TRBV7-8 with TRBJ1-6, with D possibly matching TRBD1 (6 bases). Between the trimmed V and J ends, which lost 6 bases and 4 bases, there was a span of 22 bases. Germline V lookup: CDR1 SGHVS, CDR2 FQNEAQ. The CDR3 spans 18 residues. CDR3 residues: CASRPYTRGSYYNSPLHF. The CDR3 coding sequence is TGTGCCAGCAGACCCTATACCAGGGGTTCGTATTATAATTCACCCCTCCACTTT. The full variable domain, in which reference TRBV7-8 and TRBJ1-6 provide the parts outside the CDR3, is GAGVSQSPRYKVAKRGQDVALRCDPISGHVSLFWYQQALGQGPEFLTYFQNEAQLDKSGLPSDRFFAERPEGSVSTLKIQRTQQEDSAVYLCASRPYTRGSYYNSPLHFGNGTRLTVT.

In the case of this clone: Compared with germline, one end of the junction differs, possibly owing to a read error. The chain uses TRBV7-7 and TRBJ2-1, with TRBD2 as a possible D gene (6 bases). CDR1 and CDR2 (germline): SSHAT, FNYEAQ (reference sequence). This CDR3 is 14 amino acids long. This CDR3 reads CASSMGPEGSEQFF. CDR3 DNA: TGTGCTAGCAGCATGGGACCGGAGGGGAGTGAGCAGTTCTTC.

The rearrangement uses TRBV18 and TRBJ1-3; D remains unclear. Germline assignment: CDR1 KGHSH and CDR2 LQKENI. The CDR3 runs to 14 residues. V was shortened by 5 bases and J by 4 bases, with 12 bases between the two germline ends. The CDR3 reads CASSSLDGGNTIYF. In nucleotides, the CDR3 is TGTGCCAGCTCATCCCTAGATGGGGGAAACACCATATATTTT.

The chain combines TRBV19 with TRBJ1-1; D is perhaps TRBD1 (5 bases). Germline assignment: CDR1 LNHDA and CDR2 SQIVND (reference sequence). This CDR3 is built from 13 residues. Trimming removed 1 base from V and 11 bases from J, with 14 bases in between. CDR3 in amino acids: CASSIGNDRRAFF. DNA for the CDR3: TGTGCCAGTAGTATAGGGAACGACAGACGGGCTTTCTTT.

The rearrangement uses TRBV11-2 and TRBJ2-5, with TRBD2 matching 9 bases. The CDR3 length is 17 residues. In germline, CDR1 is SGHAT, CDR2 FQNNGV. V gave up 1 base and J gave up 3 bases; unmatched junction bases: 9. The CDR3 DNA is TGTGCCAGCAGCTTAGTAGAGTTAGCGGGAGTCGAAGAGACCCAGTACTTC. It is translated as CASSLVELAGVEETQYF.

V gene TRBV2 combines with J gene TRBJ2-7; D not resolved. The CDR3 is 12 residues long. Deletions cut 6 bases from V and 6 bases from J, with 12 bases between. The germline CDR1 and CDR2 sequences are SNHLY and FYNNEI. The CDR3, as DNA: TGTGCCAGCAGACAACATGTCGGCGAGCAGTACTTC. Translation: CASRQHVGEQYF.

V usage is TRBV28 and J usage is TRBJ1-4; weak D call: TRBD1 (6 bases). Deletions cut 6 bases from V and 0 bases from J, with 20 bases between. CDR3 size: 18 residues. Germline-derived CDR1 and CDR2 are MDHEN and SYDVKM. The chain's CDR3 is CASRIRGYPITTNEKLFF. CDR3 DNA sequence: TGTGCCAGCAGAATCAGGGGATACCCTATTACAACTAATGAAAAACTGTTTTTT.

The J gene is TRBJ2-7, the V gene TRBV11-2; D not resolved. The germline V gene encodes CDR1 SGHAT and CDR2 FQNNGV. The CDR3 totals 11 residues. Trimming removed 4 bases from V and 4 bases from J, with 5 bases in between. The CDR3 loop reads CASSSIYEQYF. The CDR3 nucleotides read TGTGCCAGCAGCTCAATATACGAGCAGTACTTC.

The chain uses TRBV2 and TRBJ2-7; D is perhaps TRBD2 (5 bases). The CDR3 contains 15 residues. Per germline, CDR1 SNHLY and CDR2 FYNNEI. V shed 3 bases and J shed 2 bases, with 14 bases lying between them. The CDR3 loop is CASSDSADGTYEQYF. CDR3 sequence (DNA): TGTGCCAGCAGTGACTCCGCCGACGGGACCTACGAGCAGTACTTC.

The CDR3 DNA is TGTGCCAGCAGTTTCGGGACGGCTTTCGAGCAGTACTTC. Protein sequence: CASSFGTAFEQYF. The chain couples TRBV6-5 to TRBJ2-7; possibly TRBD1 or TRBD2 for D (5 bases each). Germline assignment: CDR1 MNHEY and CDR2 SVGAGI. The CDR3 has 13 amino acids. V lost 4 bases, J lost 6 bases, and 13 bases lay in between.

The chain recombines TRBV5-4 with TRBJ1-4; TRBD1 might be the D (5 bases). Trimming stripped 0 bases from V and 5 bases from J, with 11 bases between. The CDR3 is made up of 15 amino acids. Germline V gene data show CDR1 as SGHNT and CDR2 as YYREEE (reference sequence). The CDR3 nucleotides read TGTGCCAGCAGCTTGGATCTTGGGACGAATGAAAAACTGTTTTTT. Amino acid sequence: CASSLDLGTNEKLFF. Supplemented by reference TRBV5-4 and TRBJ1-4, the full variable domain reads ETGVTQSPTHLIKTRGQQVTLRCSSQSGHNTVSWYQQALGQGPQFIFQYYREEENGRGNFPPRFSGLQFPNYSSELNVNALELDDSALYLCASSLDLGTNEKLFFGSGTQLSVL.

The chain links TRBV9 to TRBJ1-5; D possibly corresponds to TRBD1 (6 bases). The length of the CDR3 is 15 residues. In germline, CDR1 is SGDLS, CDR2 YYNGEE. The germline V and J ends were trimmed by 3 bases and 4 bases, with 14 bases remaining between them. The CDR3 DNA reads TGTGCCAGCAGCGCTGGCAGGGGAGCAAATCAGCCCCAGCATTTT. This sequence encodes CASSAGRGANQPQHF. The entire variable domain, with the rest obtained from reference TRBV9 and TRBJ1-5, is as follows: DSGVTQTPKHLITATGQRVTLRCSPRSGDLSVYWYQQSLDQGLQFLIQYYNGEERAKGNILERFSAQQFPDLHSELNLSSLELGDSALYFCASSAGRGANQPQHFGDGTRLSIL.

The rearrangement uses TRBV6-2 or TRBV6-3 and TRBJ2-7; D possibly corresponds to TRBD1 (5 bases). This CDR3 has 11 residues. The V end was cut by 5 bases, the J end by 6 bases, with 8 bases between. Germline loops: CDR1 MNHEY, CDR2 SVGEGT. Written as DNA, the CDR3 is TGTGCCAGCAGTCCAAGGGGCGAGCAGTACTTC. Translated, it gives CASSPRGEQYF.

V and J are TRBV7-9 and TRBJ2-7; tentative D call: TRBD2 (6 bases). Trimming cost V 3 bases and J 5 bases, with 11 bases left between them. This CDR3 contains 13 residues. In germline, CDR1 is SEHNR, CDR2 FQNEAQ (reference sequence). As DNA, the CDR3 is TGTGCCAGCAGCTTCGTACTAGCAGACGAGCAGTACTTC. This gives the protein CASSFVLADEQYF.

In regard to this clone: Germline and junction disagree at one end, which may indicate a read error. The chain recombines TRBV24-1 with TRBJ2-4, with D unresolved. This CDR3 is built from 10 residues. The V gene's germline CDR1 is KGHDR and CDR2 SFDVKD. CDR3 DNA: TGTGCCACCAGGCAAGTTGAGAGGAACTTC. It codes for CATRQVERNF.

V is TRBV29-1 and J is TRBJ2-2, with 9 nucleotides matching TRBD1. The ends lost 3 bases at V and 1 base at J; junction bases unmatched: 3. This CDR3 spans 15 amino acids. Per germline, CDR1 SQVTM and CDR2 ANQGSEA. CDR3 residues: CSVEGQGGNTGELFF. CDR3 nucleotides: TGCAGCGTTGAGGGACAGGGTGGGAACACCGGGGAGCTGTTTTTT.

This clone was found once. V is TRBV5-4 and J is TRBJ2-5; D may be TRBD2 (7 bases). Germline CDR1 reads SGHNT; CDR2 reads YYREEE (reference sequence). The CDR3 is 18 residues long. Trimming cost V 5 bases and J 0 bases, with 23 bases left between them. DNA of the CDR3: TGTGCCAGCAGTCGGGGGGCCCCTAATAACCGGTACCAAGAGACCCAGTACTTC. It encodes CASSRGAPNNRYQETQYF.